This record looks at one TCR beta chain sequence and its context. The data were produced by immunoSEQ multiplex PCR, yet TCRdb's version contains in-frame clones alone and is incomplete. The table has about 670,000 clones, 80% to 90% seen once. The CDR3 has 17 residues. The germline V and J ends were trimmed by 5 bases and 4 bases, with 20 bases remaining between them. Germline CDR1 reads SGHVS; CDR2 reads FQNEAQ. The record originates from a study of blood T cell repertoires in COVID-19. Study context: T cells, B-cell-depleted T cells, or PBMCs provided the cDNA or gDNA that served as material.

The gene calls are TRBV7-8 and TRBJ1-4, with D perhaps matching TRBD1 (6 bases). This receptor was obtained from a woman aged 18-35 years with acute or convalescent COVID-19. The sample was peripheral blood. This chain's CDR3 is CASSPTPWTVNNEKLFF. The CDR3 DNA reads TGTGCCAGCAGCCCAACCCCGTGGACAGTTAATAATGAAAAACTGTTTTTT.